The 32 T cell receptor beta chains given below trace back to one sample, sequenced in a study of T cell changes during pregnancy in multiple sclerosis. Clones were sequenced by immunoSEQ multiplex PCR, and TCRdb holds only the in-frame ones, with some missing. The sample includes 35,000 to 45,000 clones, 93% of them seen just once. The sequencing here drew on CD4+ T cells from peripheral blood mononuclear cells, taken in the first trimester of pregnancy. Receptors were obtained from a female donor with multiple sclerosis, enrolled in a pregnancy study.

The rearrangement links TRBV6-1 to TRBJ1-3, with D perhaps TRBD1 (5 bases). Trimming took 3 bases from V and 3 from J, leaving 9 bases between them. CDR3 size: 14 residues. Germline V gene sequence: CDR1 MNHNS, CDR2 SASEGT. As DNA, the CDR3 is TGTGCCAGCAGTGATGGGGGAGGTGGAAACACCATATATTTT. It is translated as CASSDGGGGNTIYF.

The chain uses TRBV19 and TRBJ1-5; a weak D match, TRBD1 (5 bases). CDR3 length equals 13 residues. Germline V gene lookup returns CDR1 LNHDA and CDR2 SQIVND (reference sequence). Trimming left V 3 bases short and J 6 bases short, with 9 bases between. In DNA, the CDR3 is TGTGCCAGTAGTATCGCGGGGGGTCAGCCCCAGCATTTT. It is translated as CASSIAGGQPQHF. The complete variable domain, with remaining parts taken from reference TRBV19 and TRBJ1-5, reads DGGITQSPKYLFRKEGQNVTLSCEQNLNHDAMYWYRQDPGQGLRLIYYSQIVNDFQKGDIAEGYSVSREKKESFPLTVTSAQKNPTAFYLCASSIAGGQPQHFGDGTRLSIL.

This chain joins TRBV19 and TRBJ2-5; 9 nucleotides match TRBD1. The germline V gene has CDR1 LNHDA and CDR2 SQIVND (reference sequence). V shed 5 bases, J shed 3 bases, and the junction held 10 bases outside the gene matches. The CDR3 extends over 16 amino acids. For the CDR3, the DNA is TGTGCCAGTAGTTCCCCGACAGGGGGAGTAGAAGAGACCCAGTACTTC. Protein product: CASSSPTGGVEETQYF.

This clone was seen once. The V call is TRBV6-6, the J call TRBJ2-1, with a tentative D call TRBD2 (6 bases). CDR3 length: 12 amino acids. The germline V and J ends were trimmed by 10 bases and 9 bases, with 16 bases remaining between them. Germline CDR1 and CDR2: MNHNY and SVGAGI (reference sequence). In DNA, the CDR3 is TGTGCCACCAAGGAGGGGCTCGGTGAGCAGTTCTTC. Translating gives CATKEGLGEQFF.

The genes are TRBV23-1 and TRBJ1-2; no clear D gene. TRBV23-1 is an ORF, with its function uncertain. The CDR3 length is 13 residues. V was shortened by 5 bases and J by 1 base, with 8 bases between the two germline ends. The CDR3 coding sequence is TGCGCCAGCAGTGGTCACAGTAACTATGGCTACACCTTC. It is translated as CASSGHSNYGYTF.

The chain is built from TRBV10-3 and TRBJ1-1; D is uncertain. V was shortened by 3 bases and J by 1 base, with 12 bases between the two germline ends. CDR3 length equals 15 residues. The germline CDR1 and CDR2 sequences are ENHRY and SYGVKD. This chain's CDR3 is CAISESSTANTEAFF. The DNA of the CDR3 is TGTGCCATCAGTGAATCGAGTACAGCGAACACTGAAGCTTTCTTT.

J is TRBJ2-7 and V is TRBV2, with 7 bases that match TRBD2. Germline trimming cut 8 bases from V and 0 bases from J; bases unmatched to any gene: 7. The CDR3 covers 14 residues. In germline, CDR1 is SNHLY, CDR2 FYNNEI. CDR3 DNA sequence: TGTGCCAGCCAAGGGAGGGTCAGCTCCTACGAGCAGTACTTC. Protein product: CASQGRVSSYEQYF.

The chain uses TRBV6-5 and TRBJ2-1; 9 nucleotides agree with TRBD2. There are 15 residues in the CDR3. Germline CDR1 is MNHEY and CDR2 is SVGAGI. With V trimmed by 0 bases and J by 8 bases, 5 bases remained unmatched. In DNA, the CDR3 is TGTGCCAGCAGTTACTCGGCTAGCGGGATCGATGAGCAGTTCTTC. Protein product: CASSYSASGIDEQFF.

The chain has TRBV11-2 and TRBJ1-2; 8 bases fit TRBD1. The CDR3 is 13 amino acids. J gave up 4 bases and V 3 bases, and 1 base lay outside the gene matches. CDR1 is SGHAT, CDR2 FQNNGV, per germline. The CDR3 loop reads CASSFGQGYGYTF. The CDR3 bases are TGTGCCAGCAGCTTCGGACAGGGCTATGGCTACACCTTC.

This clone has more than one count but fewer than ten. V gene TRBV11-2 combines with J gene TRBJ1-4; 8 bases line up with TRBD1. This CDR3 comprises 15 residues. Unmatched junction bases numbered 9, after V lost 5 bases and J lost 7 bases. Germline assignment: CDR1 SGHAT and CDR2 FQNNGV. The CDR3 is CASSLPGGAREKLFF. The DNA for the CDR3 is TGTGCCAGCAGCCTACCAGGGGGCGCTCGTGAAAAACTGTTTTTT.

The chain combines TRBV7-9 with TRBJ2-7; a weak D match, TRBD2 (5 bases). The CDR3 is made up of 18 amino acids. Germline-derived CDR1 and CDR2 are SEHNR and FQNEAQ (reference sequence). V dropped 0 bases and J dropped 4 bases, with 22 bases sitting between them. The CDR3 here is CASSLAAVVTKVNYEQYF. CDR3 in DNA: TGTGCCAGCAGCTTAGCGGCCGTGGTGACTAAGGTAAATTACGAGCAGTACTTC.

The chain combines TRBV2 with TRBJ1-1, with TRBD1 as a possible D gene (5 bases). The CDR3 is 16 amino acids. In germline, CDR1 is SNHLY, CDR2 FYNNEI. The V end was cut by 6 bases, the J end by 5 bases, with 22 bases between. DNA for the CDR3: TGTGCCAGCAGCGACCGGGGGGGGTGGAGCCGAACTGAAGCTTTCTTT. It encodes CASSDRGGWSRTEAFF.

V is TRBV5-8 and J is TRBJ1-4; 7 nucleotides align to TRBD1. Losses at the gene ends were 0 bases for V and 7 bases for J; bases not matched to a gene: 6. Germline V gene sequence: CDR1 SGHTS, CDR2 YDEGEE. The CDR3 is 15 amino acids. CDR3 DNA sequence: TGTGCCAGCAGCTTGGCCGAAGGGACAGCTGAAAAACTGTTTTTT. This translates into CASSLAEGTAEKLFF.

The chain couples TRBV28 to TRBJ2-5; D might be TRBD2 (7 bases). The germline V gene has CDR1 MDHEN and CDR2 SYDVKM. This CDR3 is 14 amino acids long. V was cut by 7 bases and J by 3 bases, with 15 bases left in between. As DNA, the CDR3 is TGTGCCAGCATCGAAGGGGGGGCCAAAGAGACCCAGTACTTC. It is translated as CASIEGGAKETQYF.

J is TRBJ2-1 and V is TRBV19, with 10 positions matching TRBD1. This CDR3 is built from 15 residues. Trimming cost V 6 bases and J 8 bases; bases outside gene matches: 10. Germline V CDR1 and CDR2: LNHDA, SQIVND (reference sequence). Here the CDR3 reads CASRTGTGAGDEQFF. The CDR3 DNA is TGTGCCAGTAGAACCGGGACAGGGGCAGGGGATGAGCAGTTCTTC.

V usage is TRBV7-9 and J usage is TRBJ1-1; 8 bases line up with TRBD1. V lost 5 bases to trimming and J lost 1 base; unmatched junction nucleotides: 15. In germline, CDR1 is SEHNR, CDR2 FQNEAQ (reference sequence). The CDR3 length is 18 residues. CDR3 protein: CASSHQGAPGQSNTEAFF. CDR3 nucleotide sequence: TGTGCCAGCAGCCATCAGGGGGCCCCGGGACAGTCGAACACTGAAGCTTTCTTT. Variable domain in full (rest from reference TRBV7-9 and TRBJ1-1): DTGVSQNPRHKITKRGQNVTFRCDPISEHNRLYWYRQTLGQGPEFLTYFQNEAQLEKSRLLSDRFSAERPKGSFSTLEIQRTEQGDSAMYLCASSHQGAPGQSNTEAFFGQGTRLTVV.

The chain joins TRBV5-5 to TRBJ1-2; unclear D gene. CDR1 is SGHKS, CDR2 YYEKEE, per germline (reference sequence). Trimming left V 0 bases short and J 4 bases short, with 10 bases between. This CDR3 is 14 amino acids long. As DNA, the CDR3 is TGTGCCAGCAGCTTGGGTGGAGCGGTCTATGGCTACACCTTC. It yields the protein CASSLGGAVYGYTF. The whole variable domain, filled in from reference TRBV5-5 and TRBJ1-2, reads DAGVTQSPTHLIKTRGQQVTLRCSPISGHKSVSWYQQVLGQGPQFIFQYYEKEERGRGNFPDRFSARQFPNYSSELNVNALLLGDSALYLCASSLGGAVYGYTFGSGTRLTVV.

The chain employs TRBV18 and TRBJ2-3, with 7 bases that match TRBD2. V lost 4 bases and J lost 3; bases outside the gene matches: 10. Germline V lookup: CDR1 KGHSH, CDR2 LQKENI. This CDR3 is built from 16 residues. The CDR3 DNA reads TGTGCCAGCTCACTAAGGGAGGGCCTAAATACAGATACGCAGTATTTT. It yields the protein CASSLREGLNTDTQYF.

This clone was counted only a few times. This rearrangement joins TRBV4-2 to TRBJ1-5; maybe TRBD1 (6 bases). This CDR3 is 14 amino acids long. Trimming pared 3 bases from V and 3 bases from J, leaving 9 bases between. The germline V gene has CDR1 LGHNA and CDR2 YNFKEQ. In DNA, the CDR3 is TGTGCCAGCAGCCAGACAGGAGACAATCAGCCCCAGCATTTT. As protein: CASSQTGDNQPQHF.

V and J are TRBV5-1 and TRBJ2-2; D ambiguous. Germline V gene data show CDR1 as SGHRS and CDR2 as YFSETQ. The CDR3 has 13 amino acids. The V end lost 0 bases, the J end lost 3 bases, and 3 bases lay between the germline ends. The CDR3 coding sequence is TGCGCCAGCAGCTTGGGAGACACCGGGGAGCTGTTTTTT. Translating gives CASSLGDTGELFF.

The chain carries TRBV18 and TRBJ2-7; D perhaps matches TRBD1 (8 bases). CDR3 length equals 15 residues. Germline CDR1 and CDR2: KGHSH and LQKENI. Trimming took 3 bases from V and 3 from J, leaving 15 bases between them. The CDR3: CASSPDRGGFYEQYF. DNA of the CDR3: TGTGCCAGCTCACCCGACAGGGGAGGGTTCTACGAGCAGTACTTC.

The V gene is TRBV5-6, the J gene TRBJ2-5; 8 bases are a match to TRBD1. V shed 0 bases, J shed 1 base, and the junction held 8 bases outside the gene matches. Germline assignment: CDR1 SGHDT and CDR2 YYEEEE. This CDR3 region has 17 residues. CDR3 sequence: CASSLAWGQDFQETQYF. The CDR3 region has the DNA TGTGCCAGCAGCTTGGCATGGGGACAGGATTTCCAAGAGACCCAGTACTTC.

The CDR3 bases are TGTGCCAGCAGTAGACTAGCGGGGACGACCAACAATGAGCAGTTCTTC. The encoded protein is CASSRLAGTTNNEQFF. The V call is TRBV13, the J call TRBJ2-1, with 11 bases matching TRBD2. The J segment lost 5 bases and the V segment lost 6 bases, leaving 9 bases of the junction unmatched. This CDR3 comprises 16 residues. In germline, CDR1 is PRHDT, CDR2 FYEKMQ (reference sequence).

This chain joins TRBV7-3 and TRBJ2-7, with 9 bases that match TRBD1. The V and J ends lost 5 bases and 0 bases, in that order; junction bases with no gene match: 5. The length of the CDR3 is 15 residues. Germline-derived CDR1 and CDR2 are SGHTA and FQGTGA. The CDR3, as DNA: TGTGCCAGCAGCCAAAGGACAGGGGCCTCCTACGAGCAGTACTTC. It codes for CASSQRTGASYEQYF.

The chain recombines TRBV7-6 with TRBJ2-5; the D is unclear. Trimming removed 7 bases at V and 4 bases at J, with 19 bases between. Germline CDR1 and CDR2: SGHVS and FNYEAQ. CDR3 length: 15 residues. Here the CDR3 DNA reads TGTGCCAGCACCAAAAGACCGAACGGGTTAGAGACCCAGTACTTC. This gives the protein CASTKRPNGLETQYF.

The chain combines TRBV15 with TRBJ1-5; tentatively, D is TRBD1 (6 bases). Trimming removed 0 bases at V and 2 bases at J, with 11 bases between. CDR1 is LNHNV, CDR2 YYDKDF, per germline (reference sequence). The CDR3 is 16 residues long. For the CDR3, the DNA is TGTGCCACCAGCAGAGACAGGGGAAACGGCAATCAGCCCCAGCATTTT. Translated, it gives CATSRDRGNGNQPQHF.

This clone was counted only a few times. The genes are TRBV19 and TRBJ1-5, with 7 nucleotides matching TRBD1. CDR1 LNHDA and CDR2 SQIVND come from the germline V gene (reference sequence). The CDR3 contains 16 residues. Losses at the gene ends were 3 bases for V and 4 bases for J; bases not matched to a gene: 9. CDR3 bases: TGTGCCAGTAGTATTTCAGCCCCGACAGGGAATCAGCCCCAGCATTTT. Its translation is CASSISAPTGNQPQHF.

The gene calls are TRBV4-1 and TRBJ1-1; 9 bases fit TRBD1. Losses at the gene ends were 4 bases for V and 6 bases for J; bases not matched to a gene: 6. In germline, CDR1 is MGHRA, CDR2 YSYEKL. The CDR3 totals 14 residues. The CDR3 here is CASSRPGQGPEAFF. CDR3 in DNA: TGCGCCAGCAGCCGACCGGGACAGGGCCCTGAAGCTTTCTTT.

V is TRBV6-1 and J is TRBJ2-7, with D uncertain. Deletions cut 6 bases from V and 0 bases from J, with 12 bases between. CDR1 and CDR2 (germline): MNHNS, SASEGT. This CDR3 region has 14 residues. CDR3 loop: CASRVGYISYEQYF. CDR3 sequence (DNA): TGTGCCAGCAGGGTGGGCTACATCTCCTACGAGCAGTACTTC.

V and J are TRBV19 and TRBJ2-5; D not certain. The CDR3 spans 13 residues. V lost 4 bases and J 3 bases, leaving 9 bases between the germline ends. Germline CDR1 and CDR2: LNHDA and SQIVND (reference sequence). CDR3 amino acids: CASSNNEKETQYF. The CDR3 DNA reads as TGTGCCAGTAGTAATAACGAGAAAGAGACCCAGTACTTC.

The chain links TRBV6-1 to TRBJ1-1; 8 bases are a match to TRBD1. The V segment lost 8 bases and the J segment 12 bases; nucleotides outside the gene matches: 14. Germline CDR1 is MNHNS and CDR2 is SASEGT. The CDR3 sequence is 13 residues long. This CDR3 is CASRDGTGRRTFF. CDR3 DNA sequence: TGTGCCAGCCGCGACGGGACAGGCCGGCGAACTTTCTTT.

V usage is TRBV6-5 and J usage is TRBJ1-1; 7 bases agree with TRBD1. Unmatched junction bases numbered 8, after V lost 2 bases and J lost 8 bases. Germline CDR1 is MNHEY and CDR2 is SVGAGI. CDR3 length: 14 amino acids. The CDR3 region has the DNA TGTGCCAGCAGTTACGTTAGACAGGGTGGCGAAGCTTTCTTT. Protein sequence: CASSYVRQGGEAFF.